These 16 T cell receptor beta chains originate from one sample sequenced in a study of T cell responses to AZD1222 COVID-19 vaccine. Using immunoSEQ multiplex PCR, the repertoire was profiled, and TCRdb retains in-frame clones only, with some absent. This sample has under 170,000 clones; roughly 90% occur once, and the top ten carry approximately 3.5%. The sample was peripheral blood, taken 28 days after the second AZD1222 dose. These TCRs come from an adult who received the AZD1222 COVID-19 vaccine.

This chain joins TRBV4-3 and TRBJ2-7; D call uncertain. The CDR3 runs to 16 residues. Per the germline V gene, CDR1 is LGHNA and CDR2 is YSLEER. Trimming pared 0 bases from V and 0 bases from J, leaving 12 bases between. This CDR3 reads CASSQEYEFVSYEQYF. The CDR3 region has the DNA TGCGCCAGCAGCCAAGAGTATGAGTTTGTCTCCTACGAGCAGTACTTC.

The chain recombines TRBV7-9 with TRBJ2-7; D is ambiguous. V was pared by 5 bases and J by 5 bases, with 7 bases between. The CDR3 sequence is 11 residues long. The V gene's germline CDR1 is SEHNR and CDR2 FQNEAQ (reference sequence). In DNA, the CDR3 is TGTGCCAGCAGCCTAACCCACGAGCAGTACTTC. Translated, it gives CASSLTHEQYF.

This clone was counted once. The chain employs TRBV10-3 and TRBJ2-7; 11 nucleotides line up with TRBD1. The CDR3 has 13 amino acids. V dropped 5 bases and J dropped 7; count of bases not matched to a gene: 4. Germline V gene lookup returns CDR1 ENHRY and CDR2 SYGVKD. This CDR3 is CAISRDRGVEQYF. DNA for the CDR3: TGTGCCATCAGTCGGGACAGGGGGGTAGAGCAGTACTTC.

This chain links TRBV30 with TRBJ1-1; maybe TRBD1 (6 bases). The germline gives CDR1 GTSNPN, CDR2 SVGIG (reference sequence). V was clipped by 0 bases and J by 8 bases, with 10 bases between them. The CDR3 runs to 12 residues. CDR3 sequence (DNA): TGTGCCTGGAGTGTACAGGGATCCGAAGCTTTCTTT. Translation: CAWSVQGSEAFF.

The rearrangement links TRBV6-5 to TRBJ1-1, with a weak D call TRBD1 (5 bases). The V and J ends lost 6 bases and 5 bases respectively, with 7 bases between them. The V gene's germline CDR1 is MNHEY and CDR2 SVGAGI. CDR3 length equals 11 residues. CDR3 region: CASSGGTEAFF. CDR3 in DNA: TGTGCCAGCAGCGGGGGGACTGAAGCTTTCTTT.

The chain couples TRBV5-1 to TRBJ2-3; TRBD2 matches 9 bases. CDR3 size: 15 residues. From germline, CDR1 is SGHRS and CDR2 YFSETQ. With 2 bases clipped from V and 5 bases from J, the junction kept 6 bases outside the gene matches. The CDR3 coding sequence is TGCGCCAGCAGCTTTGCGGGAGGGCCTCTAGATACGCAGTATTTT. This encodes CASSFAGGPLDTQYF.

The V gene is TRBV4-1, the J gene TRBJ2-4; D is perhaps TRBD1 (5 bases). The CDR3 length is 16 residues. Trimming pared 3 bases from V and 6 bases from J, leaving 18 bases between. Germline CDR1 and CDR2: MGHRA and YSYEKL. The CDR3 sequence is CASSHPQQERRNIQYF. The CDR3 bases are TGCGCCAGCAGCCACCCCCAACAGGAACGAAGAAACATTCAGTACTTC.

The chain carries TRBV29-1 and TRBJ2-2; D unclear. The germline CDR1 and CDR2 sequences are SQVTM and ANQGSEA. CDR3 length: 15 residues. V shed 4 bases and J shed 8 bases, with 20 bases lying between them. Here the CDR3 reads CSVGNVLTPGGELFF. The CDR3 region has the DNA TGCAGCGTTGGAAATGTTTTAACGCCTGGGGGGGAGCTGTTTTTT.

The J gene is TRBJ2-7, the V gene TRBV6-5, with 12 bases that match TRBD2. V gave up 6 bases and J gave up 5 bases; unmatched junction bases: 8. CDR1 and CDR2 from the germline V gene are MNHEY and SVGAGI. CDR3 size: 15 residues. The CDR3 loop reads CASRGRTSGNHEQYF. The CDR3 DNA reads TGTGCCAGCAGGGGGAGGACTAGCGGGAACCACGAGCAGTACTTC.

This clone is a singleton in its sample. The chain combines TRBV10-3 with TRBJ2-7; 11 nucleotides line up with TRBD2. The CDR3 consists of 15 residues. Germline V gene lookup returns CDR1 ENHRY and CDR2 SYGVKD. With 6 bases clipped from V and 0 bases from J, the junction kept 4 bases outside the gene matches. CDR3 coding DNA: TGTGCCATCAGGACCGGGACTAGCGGCTCCTACGAGCAGTACTTC. Its protein is CAIRTGTSGSYEQYF.

V and J are TRBV4-1 and TRBJ1-2; D call uncertain. The germline V and J ends were trimmed by 5 bases and 8 bases, with 9 bases remaining between them. The CDR3 sequence is 11 residues long. Germline CDR1 is MGHRA and CDR2 is YSYEKL. The CDR3 DNA is TGCGCCAGCAGCGGAGGTAACGGCTACACCTTC. Its translation: CASSGGNGYTF.

This chain uses TRBV5-1 with TRBJ2-7, with 7 bases fitting TRBD1. The CDR3 is made up of 16 amino acids. The germline CDR1 and CDR2 sequences are SGHRS and YFSETQ. J lost 3 bases, V lost 2 bases, and 11 bases had no gene match. CDR3 nucleotide sequence: TGCGCCAGCAGCTTCTCAGGACAGGCTAGAATCTACGAGCAGTACTTC. This translates into CASSFSGQARIYEQYF.

The rearrangement uses TRBV28 and TRBJ1-1, with D uncertain. The CDR3 totals 12 residues. V was shortened by 10 bases and J by 7 bases, with 16 bases between the two germline ends. Germline values: CDR1 MDHEN, CDR2 SYDVKM. The CDR3 DNA follows: TGTGCCACCAGCCGGTTCTTGGGTGAAGCTTTCTTT. It codes for CATSRFLGEAFF.

The sample holds one count of this clone. V usage is TRBV7-9 and J usage is TRBJ2-6; the D is unclear. The ends were cut back, 7 bases at V and 0 bases at J, with 13 bases in the middle. Germline loops: CDR1 SEHNR, CDR2 FQNEAQ (reference sequence). This CDR3 has 16 residues. The CDR3 nucleotides read TGTGCCAGCACCTTCACCCCGGGCTCTGGGGCCAACGTCCTGACTTTC. Encoded protein: CASTFTPGSGANVLTF.

The chain carries TRBV7-2 and TRBJ1-4; D is possibly TRBD1 (6 bases). This CDR3 spans 17 amino acids. The germline CDR1 and CDR2 sequences are SGHTA and FQGNSA. The germline V and J ends were trimmed by 6 bases and 7 bases, with 24 bases remaining between them. Here the CDR3 DNA reads TGTGCCAGCAGTCCCACAGGGAAGGGATCTTGGAGTGAAAAACTGTTTTTT. Its translation is CASSPTGKGSWSEKLFF.

The J gene is TRBJ1-6, the V gene TRBV7-8, with D perhaps matching TRBD1 (6 bases). This CDR3 has 13 residues. Germline-derived CDR1 and CDR2 are SGHVS and FQNEAQ. The V end was cut by 6 bases, the J end by 8 bases, with 11 bases between. CDR3 protein: CASRGAGYSPLHF. CDR3 nucleotide sequence: TGTGCCAGCAGGGGGGCGGGTTATTCACCCCTCCACTTT.